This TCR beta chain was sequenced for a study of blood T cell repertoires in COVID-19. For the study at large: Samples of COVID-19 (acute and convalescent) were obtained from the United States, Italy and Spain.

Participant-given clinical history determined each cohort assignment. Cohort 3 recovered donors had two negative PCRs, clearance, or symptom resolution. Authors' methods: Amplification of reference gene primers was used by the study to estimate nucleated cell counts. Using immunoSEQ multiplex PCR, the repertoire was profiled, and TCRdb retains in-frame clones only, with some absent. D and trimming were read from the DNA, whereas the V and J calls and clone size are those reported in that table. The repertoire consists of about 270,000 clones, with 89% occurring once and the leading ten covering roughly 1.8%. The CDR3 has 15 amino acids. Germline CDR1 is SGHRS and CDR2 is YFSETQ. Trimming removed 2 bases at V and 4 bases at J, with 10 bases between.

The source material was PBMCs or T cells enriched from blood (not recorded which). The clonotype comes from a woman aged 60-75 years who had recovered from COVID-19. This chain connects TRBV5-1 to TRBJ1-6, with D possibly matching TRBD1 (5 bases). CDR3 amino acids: CASSFGSGYNSPLHF. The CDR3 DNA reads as TGCGCCAGCAGCTTTGGGTCAGGGTATAATTCACCCCTCCACTTT.